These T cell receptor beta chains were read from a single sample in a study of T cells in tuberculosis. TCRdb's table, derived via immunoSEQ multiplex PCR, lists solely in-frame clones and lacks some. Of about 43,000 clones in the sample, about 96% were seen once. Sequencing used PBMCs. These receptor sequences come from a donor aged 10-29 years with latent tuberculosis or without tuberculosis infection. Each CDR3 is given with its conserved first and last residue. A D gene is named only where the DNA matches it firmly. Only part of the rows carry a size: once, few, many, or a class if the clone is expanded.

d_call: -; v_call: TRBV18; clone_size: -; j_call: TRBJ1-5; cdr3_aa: CASSPNPGSKVYRNQPQHF; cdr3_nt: TGTGCCAGCTCACCGAATCCAGGATCCAAAGTTTACCGCAATCAGCCCCAGCATTTT
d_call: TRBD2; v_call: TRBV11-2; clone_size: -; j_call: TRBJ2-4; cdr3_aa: CASSLDPSQRGSDIQYF; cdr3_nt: TGTGCCAGCAGCTTAGATCCCTCCCAGCGGGGGTCGGACATTCAGTACTTC
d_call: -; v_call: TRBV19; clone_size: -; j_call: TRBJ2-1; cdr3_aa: CASTTWTGNEQFF; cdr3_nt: TGTGCCAGTACAACCTGGACGGGAAATGAGCAGTTCTTC
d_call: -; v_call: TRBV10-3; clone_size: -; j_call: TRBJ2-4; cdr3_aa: CAISENQGIIQYF; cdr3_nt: TGTGCCATCAGTGAGAATCAGGGGATCATTCAGTACTTC
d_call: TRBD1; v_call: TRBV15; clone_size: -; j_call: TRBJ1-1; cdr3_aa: CATSGQGMNTEAFF; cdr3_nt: TGTGCCACCAGTGGACAGGGTATGAACACTGAAGCTTTCTTT
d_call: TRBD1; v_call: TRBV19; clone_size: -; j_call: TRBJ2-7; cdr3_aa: CASSRQGLEQYF; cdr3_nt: TGTGCCAGTAGCAGACAGGGCCTCGAGCAGTACTTC
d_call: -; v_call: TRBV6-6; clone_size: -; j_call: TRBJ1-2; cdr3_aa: CASSSGQVGNYGYTF; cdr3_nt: TGTGCCAGCAGCTCTGGGCAGGTGGGTAACTATGGCTACACCTTC
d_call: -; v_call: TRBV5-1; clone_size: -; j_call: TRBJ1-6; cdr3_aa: CASSLEGVPPLHF; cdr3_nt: TGCGCCAGCAGCTTGGAAGGGGTTCCACCCCTCCACTTT
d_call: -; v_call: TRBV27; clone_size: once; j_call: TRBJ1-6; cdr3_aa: CASGFLTQGSPLHF; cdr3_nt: TGTGCCAGCGGATTTCTGACTCAAGGTTCACCCCTCCACTTT
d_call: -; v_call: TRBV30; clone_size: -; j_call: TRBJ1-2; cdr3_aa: CAWSVSRKLRGYTF; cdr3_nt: TGTGCCTGGAGTGTAAGTCGCAAACTTCGGGGCTACACCTTC
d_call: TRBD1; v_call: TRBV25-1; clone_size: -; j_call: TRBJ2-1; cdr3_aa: CASSVPTRDRVIDEQFF; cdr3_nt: TGTGCCAGCAGTGTCCCAACTCGGGACAGGGTAATCGATGAGCAGTTCTTC
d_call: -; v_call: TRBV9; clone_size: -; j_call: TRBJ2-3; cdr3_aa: CASSPFANTDTQYF; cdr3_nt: TGTGCCAGCAGCCCGTTTGCTAACACAGATACGCAGTATTTT
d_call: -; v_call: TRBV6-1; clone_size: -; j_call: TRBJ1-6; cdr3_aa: CASSGGHNSPLHF; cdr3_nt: TGTGCCAGCAGTGGGGGGCATAATTCACCCCTCCACTTT
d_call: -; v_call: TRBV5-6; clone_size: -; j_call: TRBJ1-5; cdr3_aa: CASSHSWDTSNQPQHF; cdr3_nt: TGTGCCAGCAGCCATTCTTGGGACACAAGCAATCAGCCCCAGCATTTT
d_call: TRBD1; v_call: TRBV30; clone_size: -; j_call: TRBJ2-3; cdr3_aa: CAWSVSGQGTDTQYF; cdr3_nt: TGTGCCTGGAGTGTCTCTGGACAGGGCACAGATACGCAGTATTTT
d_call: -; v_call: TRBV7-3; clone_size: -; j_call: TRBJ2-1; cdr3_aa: CASKLSGLLGDEQFF; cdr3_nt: TGTGCCAGCAAGCTTTCGGGACTCCTGGGGGATGAGCAGTTCTTC
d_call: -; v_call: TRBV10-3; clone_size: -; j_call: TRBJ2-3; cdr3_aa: CAISSFAGVDTQYF; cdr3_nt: TGTGCCATCAGTTCCTTCGCCGGTGTGGATACGCAGTATTTT
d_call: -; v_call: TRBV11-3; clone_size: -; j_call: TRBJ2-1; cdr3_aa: CASSGGARNEQFF; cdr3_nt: TGTGCCAGCAGCGGGGGGGCGCGGAATGAGCAGTTCTTC
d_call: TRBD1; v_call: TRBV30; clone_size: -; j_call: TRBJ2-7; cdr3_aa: CAWRQGSYEQYF; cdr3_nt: TGTGCCTGGAGACAGGGGTCCTACGAGCAGTACTTC
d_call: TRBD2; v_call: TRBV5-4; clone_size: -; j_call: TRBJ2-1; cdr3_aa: CASSHLTSGDDEQFF; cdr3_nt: TGTGCCAGCAGCCATCTGACTAGCGGGGATGACGAGCAGTTCTTC
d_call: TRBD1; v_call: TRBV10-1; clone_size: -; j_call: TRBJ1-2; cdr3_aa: CASSEPRTGPNYGYTF; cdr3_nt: TGCGCCAGCAGTGAGCCGCGGACAGGACCCAACTATGGCTACACCTTC
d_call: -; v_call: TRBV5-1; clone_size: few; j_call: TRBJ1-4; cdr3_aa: CASSLLTATNEKLFF; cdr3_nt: TGCGCCAGCAGCCTACTGACAGCAACTAATGAAAAACTGTTTTTT
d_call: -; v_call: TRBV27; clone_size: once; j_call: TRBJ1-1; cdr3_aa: CASSLFRYTEAFF; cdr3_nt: TGTGCCAGCAGTTTATTCAGATACACTGAAGCTTTCTTT
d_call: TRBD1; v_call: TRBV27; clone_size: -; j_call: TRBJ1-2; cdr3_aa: CASRSTGGTYGYTF; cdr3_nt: TGTGCCAGCCGTTCCACAGGGGGCACCTATGGCTACACCTTC
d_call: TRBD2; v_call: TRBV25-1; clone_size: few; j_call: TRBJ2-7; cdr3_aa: CASTPPGGDSYEQYF; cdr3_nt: TGTGCCAGCACCCCCCCCGGGGGGGACTCCTACGAGCAGTACTTC
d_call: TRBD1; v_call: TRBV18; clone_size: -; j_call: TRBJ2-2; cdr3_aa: CASSPRDSASRSSGGELFF; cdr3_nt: TGTGCCAGCTCACCACGGGACAGCGCCTCCCGATCTTCGGGCGGGGAGCTGTTTTTT
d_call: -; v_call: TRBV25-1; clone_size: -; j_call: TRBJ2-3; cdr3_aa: CASSEMRVSDTQYF; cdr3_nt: TGTGCCAGCAGTGAAATGAGGGTATCTGATACGCAGTATTTT
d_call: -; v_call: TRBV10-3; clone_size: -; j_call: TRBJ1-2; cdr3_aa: CAISARAVLGLGYTF; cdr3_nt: TGTGCCATCAGTGCAAGAGCTGTACTTGGTCTCGGCTACACCTTC
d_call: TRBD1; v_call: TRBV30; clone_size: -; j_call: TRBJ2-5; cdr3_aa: CAGIRGRETQYF; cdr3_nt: TGTGCCGGGATCAGGGGGCGGGAGACCCAGTACTTC
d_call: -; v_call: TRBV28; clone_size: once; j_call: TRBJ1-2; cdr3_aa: CASSSTDYGYTF; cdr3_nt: TGTGCCAGCAGTTCCACAGACTATGGCTACACCTTC
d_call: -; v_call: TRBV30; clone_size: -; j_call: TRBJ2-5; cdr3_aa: CAWISPGSRETQYF; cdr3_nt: TGTGCCTGGATCTCACCCGGGTCACGAGAGACCCAGTACTTC
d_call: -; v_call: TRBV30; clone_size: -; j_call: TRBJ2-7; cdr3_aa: CAWSRSGISYEQYF; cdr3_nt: TGTGCCTGGAGTCGCTCGGGGATCTCCTACGAGCAGTACTTC
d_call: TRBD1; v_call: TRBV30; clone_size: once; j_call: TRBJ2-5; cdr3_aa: CAWSAAGTGQETQYF; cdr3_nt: TGTGCCTGGAGTGCTGCCGGGACAGGACAAGAGACCCAGTACTTC
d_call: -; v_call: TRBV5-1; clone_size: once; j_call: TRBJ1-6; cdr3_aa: CASSGLGHANSPLHF; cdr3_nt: TGCGCCAGCAGCGGATTGGGACACGCTAATTCACCCCTCCACTTT
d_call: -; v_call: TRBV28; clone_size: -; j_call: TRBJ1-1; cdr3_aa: CASDKFGLTEAFF; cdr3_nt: TGTGCCAGCGATAAGTTTGGGCTCACTGAAGCTTTCTTT
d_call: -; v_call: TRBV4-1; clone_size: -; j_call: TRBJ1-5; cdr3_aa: CASSQDRSRLLNQPQHF; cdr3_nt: TGCGCCAGCAGCCAAGATCGGAGCAGATTGCTCAATCAGCCCCAGCATTTT
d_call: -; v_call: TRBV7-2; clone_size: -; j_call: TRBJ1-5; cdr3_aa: CASSLALGALGNQPQHF; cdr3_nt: TGTGCCAGCAGCTTAGCGCTGGGGGCGCTTGGCAATCAGCCCCAGCATTTT
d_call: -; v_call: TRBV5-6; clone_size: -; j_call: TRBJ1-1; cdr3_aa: CASSLGPGMNTEAFF; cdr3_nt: TGTGCCAGCAGCTTGGGCCCCGGGATGAACACTGAAGCTTTCTTT
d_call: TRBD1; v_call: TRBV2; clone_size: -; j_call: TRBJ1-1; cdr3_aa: CASSGGQGGTEAFF; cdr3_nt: TGTGCCAGCAGTGGGGGACAGGGGGGCACTGAAGCTTTCTTT
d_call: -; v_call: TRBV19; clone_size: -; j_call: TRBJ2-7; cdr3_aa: CASSAGVSYEQYF; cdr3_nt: TGTGCCAGTAGTGCCGGGGTTTCCTACGAGCAGTACTTC
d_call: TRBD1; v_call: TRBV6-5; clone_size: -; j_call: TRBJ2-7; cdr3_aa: CASRDTGGSSYEQYF; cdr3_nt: TGTGCCAGCAGGGATACAGGGGGCAGCTCCTACGAGCAGTACTTC
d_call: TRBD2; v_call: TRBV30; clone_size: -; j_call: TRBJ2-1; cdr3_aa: CACTQRGAAEEQFF; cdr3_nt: TGTGCCTGTACTCAGCGGGGGGCGGCGGAGGAGCAGTTCTTC
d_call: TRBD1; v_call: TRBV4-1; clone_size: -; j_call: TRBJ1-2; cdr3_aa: CASSQTGTGGSVGYGYTF; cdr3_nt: TGCGCCAGCAGCCAAACCGGGACAGGGGGATCAGTGGGCTATGGCTACACCTTC
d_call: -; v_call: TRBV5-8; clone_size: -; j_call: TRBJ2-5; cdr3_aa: CASSLEGQPKQETQYF; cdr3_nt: TGTGCCAGCAGCTTGGAGGGGCAGCCTAAACAAGAGACCCAGTACTTC
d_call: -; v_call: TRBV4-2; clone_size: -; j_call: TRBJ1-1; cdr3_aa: CASSQTGLGAEAFF; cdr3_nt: TGTGCCAGCAGCCAAACGGGCCTAGGGGCTGAAGCTTTCTTT
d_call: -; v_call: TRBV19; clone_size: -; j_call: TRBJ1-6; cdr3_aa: CASSIDPGLNSPLHF; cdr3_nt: TGTGCCAGTAGTATAGATCCCGGTCTAAATTCACCCCTCCACTTT
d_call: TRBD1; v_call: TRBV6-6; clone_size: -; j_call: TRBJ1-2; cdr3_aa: CASSIWDRGDPYTF; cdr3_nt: TGTGCCAGCAGTATATGGGACAGGGGGGACCCATACACCTTC
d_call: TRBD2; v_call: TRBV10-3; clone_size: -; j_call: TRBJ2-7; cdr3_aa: CAISENSSGDYEQYF; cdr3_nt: TGTGCCATCAGTGAAAACTCTAGCGGGGATTACGAGCAGTACTTC
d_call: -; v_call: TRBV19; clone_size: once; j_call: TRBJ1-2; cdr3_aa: CASSTTGSRFFGYTF; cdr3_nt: TGTGCCAGTAGTACTACAGGATCCAGGTTCTTTGGCTACACCTTC
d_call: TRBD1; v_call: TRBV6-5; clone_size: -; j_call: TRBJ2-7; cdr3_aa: CASSSQGYEQYF; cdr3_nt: TGTGCCAGCAGTTCACAGGGGTACGAGCAGTACTTC
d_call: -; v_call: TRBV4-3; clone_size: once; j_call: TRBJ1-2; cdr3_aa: CASSQELGRANYGYTF; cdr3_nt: TGCGCCAGCAGCCAAGAACTTGGCAGGGCAAACTATGGCTACACCTTC
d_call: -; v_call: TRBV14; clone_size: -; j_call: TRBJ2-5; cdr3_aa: CASSQDQRSPGHF; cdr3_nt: TGTGCCAGCAGCCAAGATCAACGAAGTCCGGGTCACTTC
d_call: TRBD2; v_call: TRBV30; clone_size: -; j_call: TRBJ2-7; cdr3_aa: CAWSVAGGSSGQYF; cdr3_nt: TGTGCCTGGAGTGTAGCGGGGGGCTCTTCGGGGCAGTACTTC
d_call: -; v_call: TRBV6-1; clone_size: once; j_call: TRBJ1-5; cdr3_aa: CASSEWQNNQPQHF; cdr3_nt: TGTGCCAGCAGTGAATGGCAGAACAATCAGCCCCAGCATTTT